This TCR beta chain is drawn from a study of cytomegalovirus exposure and HLA in healthy donors. The CDR3 is 15 residues long. V gave up 4 bases and J gave up 2 bases; unmatched junction bases: 3. Germline loops: CDR1 SGHRS, CDR2 YFSETQ. 13 Jbeta primers and 60 Vbeta primers were used for the PCR. Method: immunoSEQ multiplex PCR; TCRdb's copy keeps in-frame clones and lacks some. The top ten hold approximately 3.7% of the sample, which has 160,000 or so clones, 70% to 80% seen once. Sequencing was done on a sample of PBMCs. The rearrangement links TRBV5-1 to TRBJ2-3, with 11 bases identical to TRBD1. The sequence was obtained from a man aged 25 to 40 in good health and CMV-seropositive. The CDR3: CASSPGQGVTDTQYF. CDR3 coding DNA: TGCGCCAGCAGCCCGGGACAGGGGGTCACAGATACGCAGTATTTT.